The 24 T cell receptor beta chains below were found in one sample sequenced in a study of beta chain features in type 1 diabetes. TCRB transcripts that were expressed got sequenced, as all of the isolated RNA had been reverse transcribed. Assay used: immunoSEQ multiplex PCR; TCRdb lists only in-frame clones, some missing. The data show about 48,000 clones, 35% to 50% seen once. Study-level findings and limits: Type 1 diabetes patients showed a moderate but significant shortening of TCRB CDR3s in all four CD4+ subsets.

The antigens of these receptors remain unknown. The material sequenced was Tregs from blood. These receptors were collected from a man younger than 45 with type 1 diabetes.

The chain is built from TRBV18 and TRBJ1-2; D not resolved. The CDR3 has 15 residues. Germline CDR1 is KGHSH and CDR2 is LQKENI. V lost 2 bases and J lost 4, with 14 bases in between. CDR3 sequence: CASSPDIEITYGYTF. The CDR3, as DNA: TGTGCCAGCTCACCAGACATCGAGATAACCTATGGCTACACCTTC.

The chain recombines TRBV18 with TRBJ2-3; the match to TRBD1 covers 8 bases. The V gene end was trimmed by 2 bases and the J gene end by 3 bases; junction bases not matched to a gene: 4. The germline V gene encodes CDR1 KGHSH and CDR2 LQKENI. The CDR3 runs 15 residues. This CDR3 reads CASSPTGGRTDTQYF. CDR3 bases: TGTGCCAGCTCACCAACAGGGGGTAGAACAGATACGCAGTATTTT.

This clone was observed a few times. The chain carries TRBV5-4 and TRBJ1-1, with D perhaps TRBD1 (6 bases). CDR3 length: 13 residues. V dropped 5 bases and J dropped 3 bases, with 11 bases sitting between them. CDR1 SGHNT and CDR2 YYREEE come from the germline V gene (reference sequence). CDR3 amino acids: CASRQGLDTEAFF. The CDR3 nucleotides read TGTGCCAGCAGACAGGGCTTAGACACTGAAGCTTTCTTT.

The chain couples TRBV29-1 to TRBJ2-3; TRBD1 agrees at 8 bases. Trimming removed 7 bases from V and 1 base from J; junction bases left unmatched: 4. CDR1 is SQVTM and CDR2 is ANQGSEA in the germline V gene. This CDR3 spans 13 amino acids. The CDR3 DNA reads TGCAGCGGCTACAGGGGGGGCACAGATACGCAGTATTTT. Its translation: CSGYRGGTDTQYF.

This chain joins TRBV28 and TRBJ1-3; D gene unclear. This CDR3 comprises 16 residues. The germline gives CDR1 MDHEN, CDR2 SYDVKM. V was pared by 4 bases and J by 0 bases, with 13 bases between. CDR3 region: CASSSPGRNSGNTIYF. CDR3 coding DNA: TGTGCCAGCAGTTCTCCCGGGAGGAACTCTGGAAACACCATATATTTT.

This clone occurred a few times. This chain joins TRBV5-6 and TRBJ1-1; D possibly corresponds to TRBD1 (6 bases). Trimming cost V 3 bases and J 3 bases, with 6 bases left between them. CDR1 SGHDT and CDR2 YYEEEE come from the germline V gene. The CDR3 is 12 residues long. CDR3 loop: CASSWGHTEAFF. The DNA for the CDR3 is TGTGCCAGCAGCTGGGGGCACACTGAAGCTTTCTTT. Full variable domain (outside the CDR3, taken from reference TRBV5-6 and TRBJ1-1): DAGVTQSPTHLIKTRGQQVTLRCSPKSGHDTVSWYQQALGQGPQFIFQYYEEEERQRGNFPDRFSGHQFPNYSSELNVNALLLGDSALYLCASSWGHTEAFFGQGTRLTVV.

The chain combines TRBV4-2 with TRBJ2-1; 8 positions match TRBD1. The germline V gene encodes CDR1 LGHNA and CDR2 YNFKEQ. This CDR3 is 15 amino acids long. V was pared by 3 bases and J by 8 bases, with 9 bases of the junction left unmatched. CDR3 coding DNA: TGTGCCAGCAGCCAGCGTGGACAGGGTCGCGATGAGCAGTTCTTC. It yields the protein CASSQRGQGRDEQFF.

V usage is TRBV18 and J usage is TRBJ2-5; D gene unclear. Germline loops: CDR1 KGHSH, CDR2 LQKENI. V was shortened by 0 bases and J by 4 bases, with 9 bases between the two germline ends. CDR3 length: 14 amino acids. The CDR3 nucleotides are TGTGCCAGCTCACCACCCGGAGATGGAGAGACCCAGTACTTC. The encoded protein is CASSPPGDGETQYF.

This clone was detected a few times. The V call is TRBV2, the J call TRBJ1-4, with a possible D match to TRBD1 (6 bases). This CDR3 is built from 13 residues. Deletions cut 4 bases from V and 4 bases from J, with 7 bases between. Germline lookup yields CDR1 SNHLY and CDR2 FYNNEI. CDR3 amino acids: CASSGTVNEKLFF. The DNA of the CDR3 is TGTGCCAGCAGTGGGACAGTTAATGAAAAACTGTTTTTT.

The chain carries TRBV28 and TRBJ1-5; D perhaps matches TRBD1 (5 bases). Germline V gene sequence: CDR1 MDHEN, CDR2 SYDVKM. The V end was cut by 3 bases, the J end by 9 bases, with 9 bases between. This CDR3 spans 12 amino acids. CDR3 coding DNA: TGTGCCAGCAGTTTTATAGGGGTGCCCCAGCATTTT. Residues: CASSFIGVPQHF.

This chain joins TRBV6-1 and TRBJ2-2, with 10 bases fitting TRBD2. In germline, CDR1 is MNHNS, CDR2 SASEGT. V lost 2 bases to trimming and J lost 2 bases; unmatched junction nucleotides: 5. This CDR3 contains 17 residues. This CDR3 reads CASSEYVAGGNTGELFF. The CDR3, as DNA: TGTGCCAGCAGTGAATACGTAGCGGGAGGTAACACCGGGGAGCTGTTTTTT.

The CDR3 DNA sequence: TGTGCCAGCAGCCTGGGGAGGGCCAATGAGCAGTTCTTC. It encodes CASSLGRANEQFF. This chain links TRBV7-9 with TRBJ2-1; TRBD2 matches 7 bases. The V segment lost 5 bases and the J segment 6 bases; nucleotides outside the gene matches: 4. The CDR3 loop spans 13 amino acids. The germline gives CDR1 SEHNR, CDR2 FQNEAQ (reference sequence). The full variable domain, its missing parts supplied by reference TRBV7-9 and TRBJ2-1, is DTGVSQNPRHKITKRGQNVTFRCDPISEHNRLYWYRQTLGQGPEFLTYFQNEAQLEKSRLLSDRFSAERPKGSFSTLEIQRTEQGDSAMYLCASSLGRANEQFFGPGTRLTVL.

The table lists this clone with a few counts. This CDR3 is CASMDWHQGTDTQYF. Written as DNA, the CDR3 is TGTGCCAGTATGGACTGGCACCAGGGCACAGATACGCAGTATTTT. The chain carries TRBV19 and TRBJ2-3; a weak D match, TRBD2 (5 bases). The germline V gene encodes CDR1 LNHDA and CDR2 SQIVND (reference sequence). The CDR3 loop spans 15 amino acids. V dropped 7 bases and J dropped 1 base, with 15 bases sitting between them.

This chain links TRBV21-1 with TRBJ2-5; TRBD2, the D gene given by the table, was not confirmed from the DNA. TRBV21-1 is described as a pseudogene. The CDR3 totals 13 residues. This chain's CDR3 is CASTYVSPETQYF. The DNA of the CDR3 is TGTGCCAGCACCTACGTGTCCCCAGAGACCCAGTACTTC.

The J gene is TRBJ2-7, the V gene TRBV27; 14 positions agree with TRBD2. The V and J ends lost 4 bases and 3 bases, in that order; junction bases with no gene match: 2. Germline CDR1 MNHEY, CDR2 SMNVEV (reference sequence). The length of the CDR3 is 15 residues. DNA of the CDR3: TGTGCCAGCAGTTACGGGACTAGCGGGAGCTACGAGCAGTACTTC. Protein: CASSYGTSGSYEQYF.

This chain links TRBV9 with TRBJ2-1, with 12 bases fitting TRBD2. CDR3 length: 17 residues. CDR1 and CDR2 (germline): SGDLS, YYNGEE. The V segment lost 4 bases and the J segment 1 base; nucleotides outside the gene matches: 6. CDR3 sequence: CASSFSGTSGSYNEQFF. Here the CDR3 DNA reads TGTGCCAGCAGCTTCTCGGGGACTAGCGGGTCCTACAATGAGCAGTTCTTC.

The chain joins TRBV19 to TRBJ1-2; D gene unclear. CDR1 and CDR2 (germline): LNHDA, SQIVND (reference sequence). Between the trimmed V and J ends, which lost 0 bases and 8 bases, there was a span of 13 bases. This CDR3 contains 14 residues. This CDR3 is CASSIEGRTGGYTF. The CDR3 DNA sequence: TGTGCCAGTAGTATAGAGGGCAGGACTGGAGGCTACACCTTC.

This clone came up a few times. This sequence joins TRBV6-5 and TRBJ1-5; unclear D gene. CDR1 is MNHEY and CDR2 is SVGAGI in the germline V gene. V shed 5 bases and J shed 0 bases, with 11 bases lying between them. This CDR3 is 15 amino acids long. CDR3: CASSAGGNSNQPQHF. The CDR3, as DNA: TGTGCCAGCAGTGCAGGAGGGAATAGCAATCAGCCCCAGCATTTT.

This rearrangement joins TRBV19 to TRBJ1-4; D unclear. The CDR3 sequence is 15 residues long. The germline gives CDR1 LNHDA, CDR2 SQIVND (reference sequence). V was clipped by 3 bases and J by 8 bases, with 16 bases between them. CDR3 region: CASSIGGVTREKLFF. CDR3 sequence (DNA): TGTGCCAGTAGTATCGGAGGAGTGACTCGGGAAAAACTGTTTTTT.

The DNA of the CDR3 is TGTGCCAGCAGCCAAGGACTAGCGCGGGAGCAGTTCTTC. The encoded protein is CASSQGLAREQFF. V is TRBV14 and J is TRBJ2-1; TRBD2 aligns across 8 bases. The CDR3 covers 13 residues. The ends lost 1 base at V and 10 bases at J; junction bases unmatched: 3. The germline V gene has CDR1 SGHDN and CDR2 FVKESK.

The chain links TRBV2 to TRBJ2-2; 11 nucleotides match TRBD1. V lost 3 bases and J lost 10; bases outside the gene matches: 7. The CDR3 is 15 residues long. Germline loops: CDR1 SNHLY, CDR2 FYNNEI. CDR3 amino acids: CASSESRDRGVELFF. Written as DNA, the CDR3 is TGTGCCAGCAGTGAGAGCCGGGACAGGGGGGTGGAGCTGTTTTTT.

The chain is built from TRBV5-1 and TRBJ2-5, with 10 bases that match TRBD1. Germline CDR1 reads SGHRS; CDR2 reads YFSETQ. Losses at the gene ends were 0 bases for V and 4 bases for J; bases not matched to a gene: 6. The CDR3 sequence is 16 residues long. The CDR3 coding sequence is TGCGCCAGCAGCTTGGGACAGGGGGCTTTAATAGAGACCCAGTACTTC. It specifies CASSLGQGALIETQYF.

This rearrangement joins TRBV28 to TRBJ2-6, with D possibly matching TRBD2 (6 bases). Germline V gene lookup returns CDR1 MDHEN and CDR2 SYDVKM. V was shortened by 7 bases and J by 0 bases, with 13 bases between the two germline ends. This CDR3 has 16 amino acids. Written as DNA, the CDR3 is TGTGCCAGCACCCCGGGGGAATACTCTGGGGCCAACGTCCTGACTTTC. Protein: CASTPGEYSGANVLTF.

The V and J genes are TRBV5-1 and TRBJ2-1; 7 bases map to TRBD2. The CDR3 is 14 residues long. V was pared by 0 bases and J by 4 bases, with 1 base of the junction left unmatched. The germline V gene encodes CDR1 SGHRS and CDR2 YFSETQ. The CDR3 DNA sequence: TGCGCCAGCAGCTTGGCTAGCGGATACAATGAGCAGTTCTTC. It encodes CASSLASGYNEQFF.